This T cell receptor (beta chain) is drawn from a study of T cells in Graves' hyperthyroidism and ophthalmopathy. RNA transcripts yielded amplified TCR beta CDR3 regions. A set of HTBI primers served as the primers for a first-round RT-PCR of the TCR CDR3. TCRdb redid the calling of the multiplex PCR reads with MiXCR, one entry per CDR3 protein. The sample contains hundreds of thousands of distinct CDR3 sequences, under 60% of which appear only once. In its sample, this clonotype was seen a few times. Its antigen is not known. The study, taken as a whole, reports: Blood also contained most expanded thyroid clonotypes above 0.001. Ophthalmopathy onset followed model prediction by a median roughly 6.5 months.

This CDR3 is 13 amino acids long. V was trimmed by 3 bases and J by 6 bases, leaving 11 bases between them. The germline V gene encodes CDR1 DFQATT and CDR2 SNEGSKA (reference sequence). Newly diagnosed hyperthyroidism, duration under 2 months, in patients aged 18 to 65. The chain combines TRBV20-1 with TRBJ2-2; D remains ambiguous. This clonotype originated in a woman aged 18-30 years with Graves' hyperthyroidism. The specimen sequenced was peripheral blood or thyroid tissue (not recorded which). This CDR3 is CSASVLGSGELFF. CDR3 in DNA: TGCAGTGCTAGCGTCTTGGGATCCGGGGAGCTGTTTTTT.